The entry that follows covers one T cell receptor (beta chain) sequence. This sample was taken from a study of graft-versus-host responses after intestinal transplantation. This table comes from immunoSEQ multiplex PCR, and its TCRdb copy is limited to in-frame clones, with some not included. This table has about 25,000 clones, 90% to 95% appearing once. This CDR3 is 13 amino acids long. The germline CDR1 and CDR2 sequences are SGHRS and YFSETQ. V lost 0 bases and J 6 bases, leaving 9 bases between the germline ends. This material consisted of PBMCs, taken just over 29 days after intestinal transplant. The genes are TRBV5-1 and TRBJ1-2, with D unclear. This TCR derives from a human patient who received an intestinal transplant, so some T cells may come from the graft donor. The CDR3 reads CASSLGASHGYTF. The CDR3 nucleotides are TGCGCCAGCAGCTTGGGCGCGTCCCATGGCTACACCTTC.